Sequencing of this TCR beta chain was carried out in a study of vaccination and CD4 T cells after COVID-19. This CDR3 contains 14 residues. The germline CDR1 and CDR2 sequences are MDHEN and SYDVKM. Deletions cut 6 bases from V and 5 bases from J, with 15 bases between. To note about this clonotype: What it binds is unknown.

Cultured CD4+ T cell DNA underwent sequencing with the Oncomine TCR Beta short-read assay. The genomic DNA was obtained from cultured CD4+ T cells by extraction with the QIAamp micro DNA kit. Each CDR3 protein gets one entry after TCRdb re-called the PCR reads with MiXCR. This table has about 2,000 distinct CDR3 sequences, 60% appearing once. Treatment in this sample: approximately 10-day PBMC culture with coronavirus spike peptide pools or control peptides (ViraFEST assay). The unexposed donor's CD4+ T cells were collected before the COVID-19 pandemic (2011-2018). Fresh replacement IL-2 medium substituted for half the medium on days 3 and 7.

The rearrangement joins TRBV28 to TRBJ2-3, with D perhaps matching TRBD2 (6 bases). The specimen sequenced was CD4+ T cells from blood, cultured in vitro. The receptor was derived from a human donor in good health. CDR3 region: CASSSERVGDTQYF. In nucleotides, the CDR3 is TGTGCCAGCAGCTCTGAGCGGGTGGGAGATACGCAGTATTTT.